The entry below gives a single T cell receptor (beta chain) sequence along with its context. No antigen is known for it. Assay used: immunoSEQ multiplex PCR; TCRdb lists only in-frame clones, some missing. In the table there are about 29,000 clones, approximately 87% of which are singletons. This entry is derived from a study of T cells in narcolepsy. The study, taken as a whole, reports: Same-patient CSF and blood CD4+ T cell clonotypes included HCRT-specific and TRIB2-specific autoreactive ones.

Trimming took 6 bases from V and 3 from J, leaving 17 bases between them. The germline gives CDR1 SGHVS, CDR2 FNYEAQ. This CDR3 has 15 residues. J is TRBJ1-1 and V is TRBV7-6; D is undetermined. The sample consisted of memory (CD45RA-) CD4+ T cells from blood. The source is a human donor in good health. Written as DNA, the CDR3 is TGTGCCAGCAGGCAAGGGTGGGTAGGTGACACTGAAGCTTTCTTT. Translation gives CASRQGWVGDTEAFF.